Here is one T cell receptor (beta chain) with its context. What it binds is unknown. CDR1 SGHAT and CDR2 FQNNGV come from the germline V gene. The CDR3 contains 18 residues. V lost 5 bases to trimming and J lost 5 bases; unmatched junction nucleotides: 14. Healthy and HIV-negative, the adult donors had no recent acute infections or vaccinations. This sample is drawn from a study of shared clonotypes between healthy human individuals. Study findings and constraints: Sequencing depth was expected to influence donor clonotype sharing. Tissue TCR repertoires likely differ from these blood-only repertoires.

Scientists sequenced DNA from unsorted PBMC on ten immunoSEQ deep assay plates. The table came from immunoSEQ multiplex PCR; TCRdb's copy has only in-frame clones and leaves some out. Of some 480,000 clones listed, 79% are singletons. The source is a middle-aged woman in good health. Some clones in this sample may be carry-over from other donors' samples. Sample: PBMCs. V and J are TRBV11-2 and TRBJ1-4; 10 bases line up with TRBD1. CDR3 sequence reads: CASSKTGGAWTENEKLFF. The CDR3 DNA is TGTGCCAGCAGCAAGACAGGGGGCGCATGGACCGAAAATGAAAAACTGTTTTTT.